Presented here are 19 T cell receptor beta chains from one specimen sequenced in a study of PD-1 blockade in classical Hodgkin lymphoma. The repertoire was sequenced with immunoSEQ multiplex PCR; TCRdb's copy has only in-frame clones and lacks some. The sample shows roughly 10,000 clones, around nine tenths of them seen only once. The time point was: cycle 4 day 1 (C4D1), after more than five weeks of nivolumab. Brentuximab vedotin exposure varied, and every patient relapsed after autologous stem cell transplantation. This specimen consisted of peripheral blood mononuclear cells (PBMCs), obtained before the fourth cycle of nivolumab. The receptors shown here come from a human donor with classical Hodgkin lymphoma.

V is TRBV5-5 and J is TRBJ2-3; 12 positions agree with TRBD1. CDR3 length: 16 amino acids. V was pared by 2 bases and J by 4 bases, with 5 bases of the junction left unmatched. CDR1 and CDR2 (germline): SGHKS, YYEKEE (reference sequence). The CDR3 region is CASSLGDRGRADTQYF. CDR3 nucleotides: TGTGCCAGCAGCTTAGGGGACAGGGGGCGCGCAGATACGCAGTATTTT.

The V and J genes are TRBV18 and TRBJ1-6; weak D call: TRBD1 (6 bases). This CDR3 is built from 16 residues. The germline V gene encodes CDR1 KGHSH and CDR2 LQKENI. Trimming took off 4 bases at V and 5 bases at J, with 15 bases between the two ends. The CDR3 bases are TGTGCCAGCTCACTCCAAAACAGGGCCAATAATTCACCCCTCCACTTT. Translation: CASSLQNRANNSPLHF.

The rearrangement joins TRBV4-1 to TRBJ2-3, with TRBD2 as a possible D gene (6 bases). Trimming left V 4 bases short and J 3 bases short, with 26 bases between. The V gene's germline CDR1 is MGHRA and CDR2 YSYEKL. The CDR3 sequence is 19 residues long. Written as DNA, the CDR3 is TGCGCCAGCAGCCGGCAGATAGGGGAGGCAGAGTGGCGGACAGATACGCAGTATTTT. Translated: CASSRQIGEAEWRTDTQYF.

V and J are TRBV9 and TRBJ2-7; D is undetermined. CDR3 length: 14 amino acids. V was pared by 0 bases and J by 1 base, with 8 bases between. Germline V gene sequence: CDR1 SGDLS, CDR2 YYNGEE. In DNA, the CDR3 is TGTGCCAGCAGCGTAGATCCGGTTTCCTACGAGCAGTACTTC. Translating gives CASSVDPVSYEQYF.

Here the CDR3 reads CASSYSGTLDGNTIYF. The DNA for the CDR3 is TGTGCCAGCAGTTACTCTGGGACCCTCGATGGAAACACCATATATTTT. V and J are TRBV6-5 and TRBJ1-3, with D possibly TRBD1 on 5 matching bases. CDR1 and CDR2 (germline): MNHEY, SVGAGI. Trimming left V 0 bases short and J 3 bases short, with 12 bases between. CDR3 length: 16 residues.

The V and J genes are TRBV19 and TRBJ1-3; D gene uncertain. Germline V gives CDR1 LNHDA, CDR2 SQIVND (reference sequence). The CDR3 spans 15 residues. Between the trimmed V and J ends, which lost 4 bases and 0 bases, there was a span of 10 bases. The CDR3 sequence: CASSTHRISGNTIYF. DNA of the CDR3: TGTGCCAGTAGTACCCACAGAATCTCTGGAAACACCATATATTTT. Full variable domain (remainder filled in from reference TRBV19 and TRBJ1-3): DGGITQSPKYLFRKEGQNVTLSCEQNLNHDAMYWYRQDPGQGLRLIYYSQIVNDFQKGDIAEGYSVSREKKESFPLTVTSAQKNPTAFYLCASSTHRISGNTIYFGEGSWLTVV.

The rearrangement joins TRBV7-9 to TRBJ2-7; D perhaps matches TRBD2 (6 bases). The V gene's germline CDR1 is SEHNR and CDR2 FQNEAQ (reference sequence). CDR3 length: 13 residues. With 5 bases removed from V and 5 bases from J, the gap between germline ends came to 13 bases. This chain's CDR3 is CASSTRRGHEQYF. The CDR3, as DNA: TGTGCCAGCAGCACCCGGAGGGGCCACGAGCAGTACTTC. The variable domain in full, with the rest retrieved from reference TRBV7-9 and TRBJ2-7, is DTGVSQNPRHKITKRGQNVTFRCDPISEHNRLYWYRQTLGQGPEFLTYFQNEAQLEKSRLLSDRFSAERPKGSFSTLEIQRTEQGDSAMYLCASSTRRGHEQYFGPGTRLTVT.

CDR3 sequence: CASRGGYEQYF. CDR3 DNA sequence: TGCGCCAGCAGGGGCGGCTACGAGCAGTACTTC. The chain has TRBV10-2 and TRBJ2-7; D remains unclear. CDR1 WSHSY and CDR2 SAAADI come from the germline V gene. The CDR3 runs to 11 residues. V was cut by 6 bases and J by 3 bases, with 6 bases left in between.

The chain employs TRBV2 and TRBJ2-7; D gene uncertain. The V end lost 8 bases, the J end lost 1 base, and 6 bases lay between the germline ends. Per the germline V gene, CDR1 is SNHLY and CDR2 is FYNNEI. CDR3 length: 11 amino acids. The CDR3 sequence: CASGPSYEQYF. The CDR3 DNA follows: TGTGCCAGCGGGCCGTCCTACGAGCAGTACTTC.

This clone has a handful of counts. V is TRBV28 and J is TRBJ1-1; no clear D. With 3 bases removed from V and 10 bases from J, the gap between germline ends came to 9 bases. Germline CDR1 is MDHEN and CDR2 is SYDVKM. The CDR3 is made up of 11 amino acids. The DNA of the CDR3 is TGTGCCAGCAGTTTCAGAGATGGAGCTTTCTTT. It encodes CASSFRDGAFF. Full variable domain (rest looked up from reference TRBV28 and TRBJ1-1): DVKVTQSSRYLVKRTGEKVFLECVQDMDHENMFWYRQDPGLGLRLIYFSYDVKMKEKGDIPEGYSVSREKKERFSLILESASTNQTSMYLCASSFRDGAFFGQGTRLTVV.

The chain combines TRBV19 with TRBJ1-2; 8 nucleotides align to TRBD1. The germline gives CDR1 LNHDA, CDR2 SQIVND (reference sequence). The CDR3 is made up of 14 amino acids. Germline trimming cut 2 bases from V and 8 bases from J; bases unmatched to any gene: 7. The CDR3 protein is CASSIRGQVGGYTF. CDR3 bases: TGTGCCAGTAGTATAAGGGGACAGGTCGGCGGCTACACCTTC.

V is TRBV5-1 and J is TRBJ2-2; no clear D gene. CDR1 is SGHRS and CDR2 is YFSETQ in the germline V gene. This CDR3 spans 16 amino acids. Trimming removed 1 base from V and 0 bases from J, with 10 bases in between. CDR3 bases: TGCGCCAGCAGCTTGAACCGGCGGTCGAACACCGGGGAGCTGTTTTTT. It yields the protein CASSLNRRSNTGELFF.

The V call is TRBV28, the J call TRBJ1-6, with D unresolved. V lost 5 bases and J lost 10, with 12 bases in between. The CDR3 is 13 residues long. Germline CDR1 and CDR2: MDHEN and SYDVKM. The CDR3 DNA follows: TGTGCCAGCAGTCCACCGGAAGGGTCACCCCTCCACTTT. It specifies CASSPPEGSPLHF.

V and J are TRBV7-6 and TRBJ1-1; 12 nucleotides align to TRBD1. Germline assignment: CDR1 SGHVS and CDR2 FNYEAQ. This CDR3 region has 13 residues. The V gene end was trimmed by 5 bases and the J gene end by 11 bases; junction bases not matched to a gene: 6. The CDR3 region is CASSLRDRGHAFF. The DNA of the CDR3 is TGTGCCAGCAGCCTGCGGGACAGGGGGCATGCTTTCTTT.

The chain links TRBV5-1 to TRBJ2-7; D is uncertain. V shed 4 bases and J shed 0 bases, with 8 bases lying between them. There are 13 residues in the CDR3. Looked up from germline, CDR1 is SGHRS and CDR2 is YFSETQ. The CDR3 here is CASSPSSSYEQYF. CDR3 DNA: TGCGCCAGCAGCCCCTCGAGCTCCTACGAGCAGTACTTC. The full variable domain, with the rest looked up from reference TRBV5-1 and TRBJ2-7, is KAGVTQTPRYLIKTRGQQVTLSCSPISGHRSVSWYQQTPGQGLQFLFEYFSETQRNKGNFPGRFSGRQFSNSRSEMNVSTLELGDSALYLCASSPSSSYEQYFGPGTRLTVT.

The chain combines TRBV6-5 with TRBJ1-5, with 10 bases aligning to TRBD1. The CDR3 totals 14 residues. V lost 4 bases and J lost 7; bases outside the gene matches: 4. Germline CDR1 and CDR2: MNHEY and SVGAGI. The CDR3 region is CASSLGQGNQPQHF. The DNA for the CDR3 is TGTGCCAGCAGTTTGGGACAGGGGAACCAGCCCCAGCATTTT.

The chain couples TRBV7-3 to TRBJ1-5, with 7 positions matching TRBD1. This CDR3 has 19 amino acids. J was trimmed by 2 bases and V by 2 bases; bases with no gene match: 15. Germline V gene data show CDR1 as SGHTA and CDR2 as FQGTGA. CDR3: CASSLWKAGTVVCNQPQHF. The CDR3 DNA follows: TGTGCCAGCAGCTTATGGAAAGCCGGGACAGTTGTTTGCAATCAGCCCCAGCATTTT.

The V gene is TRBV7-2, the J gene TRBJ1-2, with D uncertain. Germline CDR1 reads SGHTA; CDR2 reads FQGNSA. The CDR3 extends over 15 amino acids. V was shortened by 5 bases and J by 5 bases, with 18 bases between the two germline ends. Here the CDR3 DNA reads TGTGCCAGCAGCCTCCGCCGGGGAGAGGCTTATGGCTACACCTTC. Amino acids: CASSLRRGEAYGYTF.

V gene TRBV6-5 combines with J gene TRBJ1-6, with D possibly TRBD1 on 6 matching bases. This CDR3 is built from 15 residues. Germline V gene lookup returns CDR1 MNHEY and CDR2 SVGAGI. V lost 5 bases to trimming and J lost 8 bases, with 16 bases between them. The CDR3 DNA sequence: TGTGCCAGCAGTCCCCTAGGGGGTGAGGATTCACCCCTCCACTTT. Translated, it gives CASSPLGGEDSPLHF.